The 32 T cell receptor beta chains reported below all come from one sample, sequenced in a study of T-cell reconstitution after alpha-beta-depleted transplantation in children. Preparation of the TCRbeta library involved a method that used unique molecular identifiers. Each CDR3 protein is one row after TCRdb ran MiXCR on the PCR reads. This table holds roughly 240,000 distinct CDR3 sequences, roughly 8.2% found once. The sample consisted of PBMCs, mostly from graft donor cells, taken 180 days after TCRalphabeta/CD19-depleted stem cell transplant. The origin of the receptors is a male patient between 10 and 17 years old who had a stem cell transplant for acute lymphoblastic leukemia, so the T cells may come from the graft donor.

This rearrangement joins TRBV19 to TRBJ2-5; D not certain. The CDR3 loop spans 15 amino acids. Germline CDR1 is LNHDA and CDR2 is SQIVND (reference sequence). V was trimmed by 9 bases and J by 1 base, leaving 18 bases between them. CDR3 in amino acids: CASAQPGLSQETQYF. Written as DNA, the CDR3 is TGTGCCAGCGCCCAACCGGGCCTTAGCCAAGAGACCCAGTACTTC.

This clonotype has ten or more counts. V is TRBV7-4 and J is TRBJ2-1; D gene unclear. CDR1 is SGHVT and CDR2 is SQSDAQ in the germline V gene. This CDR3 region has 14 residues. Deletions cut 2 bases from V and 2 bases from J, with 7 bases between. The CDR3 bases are TGTGCCAGCAGCTTAAGGCTACCCTACAATGAGCAGTTCTTC. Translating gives CASSLRLPYNEQFF.

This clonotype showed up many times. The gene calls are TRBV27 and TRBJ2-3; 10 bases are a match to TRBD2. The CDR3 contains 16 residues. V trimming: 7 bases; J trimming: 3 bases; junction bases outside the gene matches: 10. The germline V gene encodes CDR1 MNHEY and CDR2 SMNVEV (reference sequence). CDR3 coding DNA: TGTGCCAGCATCCAGGGGCCTAGCGGGAGTACAGATACGCAGTATTTT. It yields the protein CASIQGPSGSTDTQYF.

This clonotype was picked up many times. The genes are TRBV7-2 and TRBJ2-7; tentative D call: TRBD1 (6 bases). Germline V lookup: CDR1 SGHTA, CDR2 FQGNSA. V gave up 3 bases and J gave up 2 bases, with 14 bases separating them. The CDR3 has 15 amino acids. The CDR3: CASSFAGTNTYEQYF. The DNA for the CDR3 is TGTGCCAGCAGCTTCGCCGGGACAAACACCTACGAGCAGTACTTC. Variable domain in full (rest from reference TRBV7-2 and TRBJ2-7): GAGVSQSPSNKVTEKGKDVELRCDPISGHTALYWYRQSLGQGLEFLIYFQGNSAPDKSGLPSDRFSAERTGGSVSTLTIQRTQQEDSAVYLCASSFAGTNTYEQYFGPGTRLTVT.

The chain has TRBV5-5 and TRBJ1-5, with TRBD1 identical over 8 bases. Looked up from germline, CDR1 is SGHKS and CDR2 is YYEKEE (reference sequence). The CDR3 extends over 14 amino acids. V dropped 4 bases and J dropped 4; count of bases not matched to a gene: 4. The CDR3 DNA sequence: TGTGCCAGCAGCCCGGACAGGGTTAATCAGCCCCAGCATTTT. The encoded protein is CASSPDRVNQPQHF. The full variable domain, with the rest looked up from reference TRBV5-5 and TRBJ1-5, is DAGVTQSPTHLIKTRGQQVTLRCSPISGHKSVSWYQQVLGQGPQFIFQYYEKEERGRGNFPDRFSARQFPNYSSELNVNALLLGDSALYLCASSPDRVNQPQHFGDGTRLSIL.

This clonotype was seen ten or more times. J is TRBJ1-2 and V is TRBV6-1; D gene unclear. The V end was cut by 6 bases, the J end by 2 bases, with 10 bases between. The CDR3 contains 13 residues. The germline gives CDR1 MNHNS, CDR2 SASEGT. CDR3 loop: CASRPDTNYGYTF. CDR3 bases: TGTGCCAGCAGGCCCGACACGAACTATGGCTACACCTTC.

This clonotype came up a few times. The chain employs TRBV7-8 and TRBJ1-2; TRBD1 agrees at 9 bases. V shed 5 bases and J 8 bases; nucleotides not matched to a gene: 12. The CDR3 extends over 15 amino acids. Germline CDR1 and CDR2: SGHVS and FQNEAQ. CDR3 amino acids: CASSPAGQGDRGYTF. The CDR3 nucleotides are TGTGCCAGCAGCCCAGCGGGACAGGGTGATAGGGGCTACACCTTC.

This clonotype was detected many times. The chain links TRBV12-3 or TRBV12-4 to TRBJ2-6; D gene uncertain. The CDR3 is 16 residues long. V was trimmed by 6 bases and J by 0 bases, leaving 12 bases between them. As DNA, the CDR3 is TGTGCCAGCAGCCCCTCCAGCGCCTCTGGGGCCAACGTCCTGACTTTC. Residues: CASSPSSASGANVLTF.

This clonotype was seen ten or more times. CDR3 sequence: CATLRTSGSRGNEQFF. CDR3 nucleotides: TGTGCCACCCTCCGGACTAGCGGGAGTCGAGGCAATGAGCAGTTCTTC. This chain connects TRBV6-1 to TRBJ2-1; 13 nucleotides line up with TRBD2. Trimming cost V 10 bases and J 6 bases; bases outside gene matches: 12. The CDR3 runs to 16 residues. Germline loops: CDR1 MNHNS, CDR2 SASEGT.

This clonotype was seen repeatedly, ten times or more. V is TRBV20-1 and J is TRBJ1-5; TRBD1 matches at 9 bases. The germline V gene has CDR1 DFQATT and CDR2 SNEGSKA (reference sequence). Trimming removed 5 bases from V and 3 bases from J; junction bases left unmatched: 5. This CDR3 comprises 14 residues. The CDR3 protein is CSASDRGINQPQHF. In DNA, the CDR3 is TGCAGTGCTTCGGACAGGGGCATCAATCAGCCCCAGCATTTT.

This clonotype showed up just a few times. CDR3 bases: TGTGCCAGCAGCGTAGGATCGGCAGGGGCGTACGAGCAGTACTTC. Protein sequence: CASSVGSAGAYEQYF. The chain employs TRBV9 and TRBJ2-7; maybe TRBD1 (6 bases). In germline, CDR1 is SGDLS, CDR2 YYNGEE. The CDR3 extends over 15 amino acids. V lost 0 bases and J 4 bases, leaving 14 bases between the germline ends.

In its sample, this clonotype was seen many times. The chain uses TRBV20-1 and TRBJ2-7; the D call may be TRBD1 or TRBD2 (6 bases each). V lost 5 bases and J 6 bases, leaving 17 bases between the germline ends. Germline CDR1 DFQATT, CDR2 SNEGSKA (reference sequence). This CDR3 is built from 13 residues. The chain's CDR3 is CSAPRGTLGEQYF. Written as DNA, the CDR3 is TGCAGTGCTCCTAGGGGGACTTTGGGCGAGCAGTACTTC.

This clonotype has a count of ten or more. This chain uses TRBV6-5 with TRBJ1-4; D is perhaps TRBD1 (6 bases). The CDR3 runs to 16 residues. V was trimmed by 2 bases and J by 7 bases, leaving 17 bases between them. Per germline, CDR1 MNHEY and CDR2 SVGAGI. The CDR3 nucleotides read TGTGCCAGCAGTTACCGAGGGGGGCCCCTGCCTGAAAAACTGTTTTTT. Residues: CASSYRGGPLPEKLFF.

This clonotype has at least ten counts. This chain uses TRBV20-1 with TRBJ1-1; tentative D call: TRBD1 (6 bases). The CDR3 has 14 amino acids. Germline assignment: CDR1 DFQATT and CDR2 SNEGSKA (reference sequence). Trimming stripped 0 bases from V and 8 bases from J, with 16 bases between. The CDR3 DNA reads TGCAGTGCTAGAGAGAGGGGGGCGCGGGGGGAAGCTTTCTTT. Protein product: CSARERGARGEAFF.

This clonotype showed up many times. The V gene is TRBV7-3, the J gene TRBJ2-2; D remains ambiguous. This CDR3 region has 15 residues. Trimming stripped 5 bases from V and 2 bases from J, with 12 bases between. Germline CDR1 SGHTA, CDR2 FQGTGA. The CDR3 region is CASSSNYHNTGELFF. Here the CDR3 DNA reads TGTGCCAGCAGCAGTAACTACCATAACACCGGGGAGCTGTTTTTT.

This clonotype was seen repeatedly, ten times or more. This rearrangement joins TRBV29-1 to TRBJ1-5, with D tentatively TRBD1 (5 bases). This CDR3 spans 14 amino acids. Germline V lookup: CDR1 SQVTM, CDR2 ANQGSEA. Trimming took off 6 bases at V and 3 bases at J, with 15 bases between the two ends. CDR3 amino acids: CSVAAGDPNQPQHF. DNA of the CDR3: TGCAGCGTCGCGGCGGGGGACCCCAATCAGCCCCAGCATTTT.

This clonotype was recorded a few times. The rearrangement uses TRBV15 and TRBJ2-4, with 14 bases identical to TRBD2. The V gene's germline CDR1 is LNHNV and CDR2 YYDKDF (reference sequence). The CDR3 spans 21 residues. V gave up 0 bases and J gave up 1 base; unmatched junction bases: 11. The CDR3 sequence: CATSRDRGLAGVREAKNIQYF. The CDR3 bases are TGTGCCACCAGCAGAGATCGGGGACTAGCGGGAGTTAGGGAGGCCAAAAACATTCAGTACTTC.

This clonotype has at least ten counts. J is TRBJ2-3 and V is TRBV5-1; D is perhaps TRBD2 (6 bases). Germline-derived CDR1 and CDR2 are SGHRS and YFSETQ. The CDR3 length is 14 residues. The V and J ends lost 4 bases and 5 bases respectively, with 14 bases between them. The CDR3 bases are TGCGCCAGCAGCCTGGGTCGGGGGAGAGATACGCAGTATTTT. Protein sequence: CASSLGRGRDTQYF.

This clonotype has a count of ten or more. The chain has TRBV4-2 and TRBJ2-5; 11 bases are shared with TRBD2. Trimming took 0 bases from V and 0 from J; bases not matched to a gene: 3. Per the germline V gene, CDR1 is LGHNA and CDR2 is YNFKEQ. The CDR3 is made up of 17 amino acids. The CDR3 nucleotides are TGTGCCAGCAGCCAAGAGGCTAGCGGGGGGTACCAAGAGACCCAGTACTTC. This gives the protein CASSQEASGGYQETQYF.

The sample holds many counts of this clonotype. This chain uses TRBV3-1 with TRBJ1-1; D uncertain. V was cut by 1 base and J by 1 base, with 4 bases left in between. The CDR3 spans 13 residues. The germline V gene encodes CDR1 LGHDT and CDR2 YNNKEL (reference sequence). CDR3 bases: TGTGCCAGCAGCCAAGTACAGAACACTGAAGCTTTCTTT. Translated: CASSQVQNTEAFF.

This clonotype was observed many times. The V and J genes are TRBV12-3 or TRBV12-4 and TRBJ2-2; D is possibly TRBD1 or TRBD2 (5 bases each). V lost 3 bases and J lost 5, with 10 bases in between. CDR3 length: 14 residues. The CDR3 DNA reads TGTGCCAGCAGTTTCCCAGGGAGAACCGGGGAGCTGTTTTTT. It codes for CASSFPGRTGELFF.

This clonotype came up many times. The CDR3 spells CASTGQGYGYTF. The CDR3 DNA reads as TGTGCCAGCACTGGACAGGGATATGGCTACACCTTC. The gene calls are TRBV28 and TRBJ1-2, with TRBD1 matching over 8 bases. V was clipped by 7 bases and J by 5 bases; unmatched bases: 3. CDR3 size: 12 residues. Germline assignment: CDR1 MDHEN and CDR2 SYDVKM.

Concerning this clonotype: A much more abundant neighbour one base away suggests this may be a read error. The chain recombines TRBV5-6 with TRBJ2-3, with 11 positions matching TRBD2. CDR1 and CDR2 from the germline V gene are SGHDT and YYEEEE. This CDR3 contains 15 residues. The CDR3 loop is CASIHSGRAKDTQDF. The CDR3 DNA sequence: TGTGCCAGCATCCATAGCGGGAGGGCCAAAGATACGCAGGATTTT. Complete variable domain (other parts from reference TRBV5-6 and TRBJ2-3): DAGVTQSPTHLIKTRGQQVTLRCSPKSGHDTVSWYQQALGQGPQFIFQYYEEEERQRGNFPDRFSGHQFPNYSSELNVNALLLGDSALYLCASIHSGRAKDTQDFGPGTRLTVL.

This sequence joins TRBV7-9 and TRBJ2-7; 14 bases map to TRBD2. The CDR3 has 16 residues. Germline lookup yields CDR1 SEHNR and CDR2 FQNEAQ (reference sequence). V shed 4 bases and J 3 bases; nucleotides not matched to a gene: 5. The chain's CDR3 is CASSSGLAGVRYEQYF. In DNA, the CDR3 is TGTGCCAGCAGCTCGGGACTAGCGGGAGTGCGCTACGAGCAGTACTTC.

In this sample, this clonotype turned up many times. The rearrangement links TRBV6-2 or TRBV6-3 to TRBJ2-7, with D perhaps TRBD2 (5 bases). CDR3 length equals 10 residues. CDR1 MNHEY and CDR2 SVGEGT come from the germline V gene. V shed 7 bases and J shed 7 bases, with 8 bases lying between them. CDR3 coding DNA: TGTGCCAGCACTTCGGGGGAGCAGTACTTC. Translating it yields CASTSGEQYF.

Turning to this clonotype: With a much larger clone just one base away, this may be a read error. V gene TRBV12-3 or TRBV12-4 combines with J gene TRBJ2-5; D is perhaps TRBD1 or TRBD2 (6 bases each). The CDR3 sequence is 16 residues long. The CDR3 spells CACSLARGVAKETQYF. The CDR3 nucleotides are TGTGCCTGCAGTTTAGCTAGGGGGGTCGCCAAAGAGACCCAGTACTTC.

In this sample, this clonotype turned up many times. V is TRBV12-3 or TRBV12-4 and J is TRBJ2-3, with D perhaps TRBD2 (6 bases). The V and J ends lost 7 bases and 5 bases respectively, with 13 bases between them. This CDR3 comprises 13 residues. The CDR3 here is CASNHVGRDTQYF. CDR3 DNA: TGTGCCAGCAACCATGTCGGGAGAGATACGCAGTATTTT.

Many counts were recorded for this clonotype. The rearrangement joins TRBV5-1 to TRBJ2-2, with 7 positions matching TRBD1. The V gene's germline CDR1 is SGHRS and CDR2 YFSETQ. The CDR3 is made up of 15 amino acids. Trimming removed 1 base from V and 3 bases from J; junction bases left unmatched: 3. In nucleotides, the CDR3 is TGCGCCAGCAGCTTGACAGGGGTGGACACCGGGGAGCTGTTTTTT. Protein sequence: CASSLTGVDTGELFF. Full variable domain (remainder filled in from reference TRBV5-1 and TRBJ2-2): KAGVTQTPRYLIKTRGQQVTLSCSPISGHRSVSWYQQTPGQGLQFLFEYFSETQRNKGNFPGRFSGRQFSNSRSEMNVSTLELGDSALYLCASSLTGVDTGELFFGEGSRLTVL.

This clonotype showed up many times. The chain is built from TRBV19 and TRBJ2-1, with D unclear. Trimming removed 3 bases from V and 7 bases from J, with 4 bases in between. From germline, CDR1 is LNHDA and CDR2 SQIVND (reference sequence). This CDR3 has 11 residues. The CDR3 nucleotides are TGTGCCAGTAGTATCGTTAATGAGCAGTTCTTC. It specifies CASSIVNEQFF.

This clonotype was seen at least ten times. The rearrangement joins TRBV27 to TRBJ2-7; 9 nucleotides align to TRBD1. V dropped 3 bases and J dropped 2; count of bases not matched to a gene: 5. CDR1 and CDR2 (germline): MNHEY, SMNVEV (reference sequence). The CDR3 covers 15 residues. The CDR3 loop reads CASSLMDRGAYEQYF. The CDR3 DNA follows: TGTGCCAGCAGTTTGATGGACAGGGGCGCCTACGAGCAGTACTTC.

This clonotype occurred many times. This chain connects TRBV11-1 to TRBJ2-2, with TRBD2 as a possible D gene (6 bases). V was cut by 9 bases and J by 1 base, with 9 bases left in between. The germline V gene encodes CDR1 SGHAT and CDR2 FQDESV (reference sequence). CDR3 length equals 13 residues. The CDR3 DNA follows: TGTGCCAGGGGCGGGGAGAACACCGGGGAGCTGTTTTTT. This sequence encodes CARGGENTGELFF.

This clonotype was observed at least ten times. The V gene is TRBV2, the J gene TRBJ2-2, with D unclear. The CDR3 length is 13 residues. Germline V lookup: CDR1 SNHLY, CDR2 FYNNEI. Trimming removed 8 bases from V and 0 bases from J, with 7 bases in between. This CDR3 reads CASRAPNTGELFF. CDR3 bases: TGTGCCAGCCGGGCCCCGAACACCGGGGAGCTGTTTTTT.